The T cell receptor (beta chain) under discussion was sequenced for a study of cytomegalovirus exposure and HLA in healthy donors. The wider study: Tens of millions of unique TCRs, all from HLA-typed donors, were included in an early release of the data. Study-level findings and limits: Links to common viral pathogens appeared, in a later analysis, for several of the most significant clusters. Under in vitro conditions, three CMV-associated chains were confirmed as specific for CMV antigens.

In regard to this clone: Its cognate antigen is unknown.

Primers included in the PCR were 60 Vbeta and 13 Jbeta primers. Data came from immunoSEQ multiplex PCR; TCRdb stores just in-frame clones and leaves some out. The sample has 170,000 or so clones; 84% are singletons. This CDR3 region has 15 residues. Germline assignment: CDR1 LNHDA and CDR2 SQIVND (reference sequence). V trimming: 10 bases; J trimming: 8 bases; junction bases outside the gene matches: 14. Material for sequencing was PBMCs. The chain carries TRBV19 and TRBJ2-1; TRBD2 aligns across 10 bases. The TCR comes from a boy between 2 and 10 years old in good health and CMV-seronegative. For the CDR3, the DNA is TGTGCCACTAGGCGTCCTAGCGGGAGTAGCGATGAGCAGTTCTTC. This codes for CATRRPSGSSDEQFF.